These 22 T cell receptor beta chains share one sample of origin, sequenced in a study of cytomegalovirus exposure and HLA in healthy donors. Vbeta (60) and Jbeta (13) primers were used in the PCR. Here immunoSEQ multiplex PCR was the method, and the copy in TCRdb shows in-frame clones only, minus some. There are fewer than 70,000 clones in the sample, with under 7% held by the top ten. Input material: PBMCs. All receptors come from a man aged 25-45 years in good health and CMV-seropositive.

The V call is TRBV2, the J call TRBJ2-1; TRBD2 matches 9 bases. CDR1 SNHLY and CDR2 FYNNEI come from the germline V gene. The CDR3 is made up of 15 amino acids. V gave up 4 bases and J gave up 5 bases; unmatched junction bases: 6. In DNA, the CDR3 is TGTGCCAGCAGTGCGGGACTAGCAGTTGACAATGAGCAGTTCTTC. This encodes CASSAGLAVDNEQFF.

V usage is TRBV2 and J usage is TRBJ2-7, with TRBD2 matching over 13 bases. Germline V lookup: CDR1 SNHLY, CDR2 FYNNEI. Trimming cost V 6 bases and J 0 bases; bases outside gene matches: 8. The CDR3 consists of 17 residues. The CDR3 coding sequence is TGTGCCAGCAGCACGGGACTAGCGGGATTCCGCTCCTACGAGCAGTACTTC. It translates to CASSTGLAGFRSYEQYF.

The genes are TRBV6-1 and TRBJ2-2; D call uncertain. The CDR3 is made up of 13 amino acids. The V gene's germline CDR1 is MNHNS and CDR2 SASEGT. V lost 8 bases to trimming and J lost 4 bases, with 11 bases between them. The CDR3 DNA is TGTGCCAGCCCCGCGAGTAGCACCGGGGAGCTGTTTTTT. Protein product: CASPASSTGELFF.

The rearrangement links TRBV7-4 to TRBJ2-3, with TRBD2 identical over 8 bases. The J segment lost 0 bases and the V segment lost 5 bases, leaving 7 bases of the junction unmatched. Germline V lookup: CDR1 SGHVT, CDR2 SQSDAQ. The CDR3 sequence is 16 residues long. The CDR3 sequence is CASSKTSGRSTDTQYF. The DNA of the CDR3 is TGTGCCAGCAGCAAAACTAGCGGACGTAGCACAGATACGCAGTATTTT.

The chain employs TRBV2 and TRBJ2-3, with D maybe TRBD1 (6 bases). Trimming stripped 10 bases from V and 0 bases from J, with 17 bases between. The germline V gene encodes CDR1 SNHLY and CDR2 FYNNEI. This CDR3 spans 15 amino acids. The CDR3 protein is CATRTDIHSTDTQYF. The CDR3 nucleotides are TGTGCCACCCGGACAGATATACATAGCACAGATACGCAGTATTTT.

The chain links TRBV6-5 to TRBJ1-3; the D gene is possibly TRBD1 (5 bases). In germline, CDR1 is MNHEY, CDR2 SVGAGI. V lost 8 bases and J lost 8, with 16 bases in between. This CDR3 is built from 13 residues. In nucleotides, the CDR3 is TGTGCCAGCGGACTTACTCCGGGGGACACCATATATTTT. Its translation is CASGLTPGDTIYF.

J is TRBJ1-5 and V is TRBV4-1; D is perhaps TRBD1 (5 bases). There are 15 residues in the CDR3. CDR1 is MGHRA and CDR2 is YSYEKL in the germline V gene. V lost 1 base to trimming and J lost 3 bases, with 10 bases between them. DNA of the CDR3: TGCGCCAGCAGCCAAGTTGCGGGACTCAATCAGCCCCAGCATTTT. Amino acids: CASSQVAGLNQPQHF.

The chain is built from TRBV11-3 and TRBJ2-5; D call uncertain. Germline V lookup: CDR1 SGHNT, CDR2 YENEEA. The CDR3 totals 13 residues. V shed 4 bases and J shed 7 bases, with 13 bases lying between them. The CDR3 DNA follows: TGTGCCAGCAGCTCTACTCTCTCCGGGACCCAGTACTTC. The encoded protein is CASSSTLSGTQYF.

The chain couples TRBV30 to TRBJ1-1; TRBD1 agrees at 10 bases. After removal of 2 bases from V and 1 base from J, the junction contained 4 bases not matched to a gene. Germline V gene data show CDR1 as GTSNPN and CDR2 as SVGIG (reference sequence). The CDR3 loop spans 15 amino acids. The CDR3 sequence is CAWSRQGAGNTEAFF. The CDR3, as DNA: TGTGCCTGGAGTAGACAGGGGGCAGGGAACACTGAAGCTTTCTTT.

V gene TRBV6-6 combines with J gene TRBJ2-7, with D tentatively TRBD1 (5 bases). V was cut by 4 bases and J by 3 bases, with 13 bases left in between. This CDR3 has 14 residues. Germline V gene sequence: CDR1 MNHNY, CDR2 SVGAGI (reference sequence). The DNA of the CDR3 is TGTGCCAGCAGTTCCCCAGACGGACACTACGAGCAGTACTTC. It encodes CASSSPDGHYEQYF.

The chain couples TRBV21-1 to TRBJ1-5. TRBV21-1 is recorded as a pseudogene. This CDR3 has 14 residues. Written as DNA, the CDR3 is TGTGCCAGCAGCAAAGTGAGTAACAATCAGCCCCAGCATTTT. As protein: CASSKVSNNQPQHF.

The chain's CDR3 is CASSLVGEGGYTF. CDR3 bases: TGCGCCAGCAGCTTGGTAGGGGAGGGAGGCTACACCTTC. The gene calls are TRBV5-1 and TRBJ1-2; D perhaps matches TRBD1 (5 bases). CDR3 length: 13 amino acids. CDR1 SGHRS and CDR2 YFSETQ come from the germline V gene. V lost 0 bases and J lost 8, with 11 bases in between. The full variable domain, its missing parts supplied by reference TRBV5-1 and TRBJ1-2, is KAGVTQTPRYLIKTRGQQVTLSCSPISGHRSVSWYQQTPGQGLQFLFEYFSETQRNKGNFPGRFSGRQFSNSRSEMNVSTLELGDSALYLCASSLVGEGGYTFGSGTRLTVV.

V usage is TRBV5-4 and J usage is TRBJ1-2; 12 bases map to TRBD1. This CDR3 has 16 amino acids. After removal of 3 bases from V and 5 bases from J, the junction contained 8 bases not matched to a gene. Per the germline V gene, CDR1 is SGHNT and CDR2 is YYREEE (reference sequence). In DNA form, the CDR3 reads TGTGCCAGCAGCTCATCGGGGACAGGGGGCAGGTATGGCTACACCTTC. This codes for CASSSSGTGGRYGYTF.

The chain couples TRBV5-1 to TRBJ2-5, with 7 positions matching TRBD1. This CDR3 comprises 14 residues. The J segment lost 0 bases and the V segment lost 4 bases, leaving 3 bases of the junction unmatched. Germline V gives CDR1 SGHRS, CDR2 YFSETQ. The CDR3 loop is CASSGDRYQETQYF. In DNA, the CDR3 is TGCGCCAGCAGCGGGGACAGATACCAAGAGACCCAGTACTTC.

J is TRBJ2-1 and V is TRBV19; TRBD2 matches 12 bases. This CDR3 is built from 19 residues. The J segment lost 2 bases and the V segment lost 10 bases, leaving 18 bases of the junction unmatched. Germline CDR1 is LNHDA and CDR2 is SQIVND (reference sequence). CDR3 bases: TGTGCCACTGCCTCGAGGGCGAAGCTAGCGGGAGGGGCCTACAATGAGCAGTTCTTC. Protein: CATASRAKLAGGAYNEQFF.

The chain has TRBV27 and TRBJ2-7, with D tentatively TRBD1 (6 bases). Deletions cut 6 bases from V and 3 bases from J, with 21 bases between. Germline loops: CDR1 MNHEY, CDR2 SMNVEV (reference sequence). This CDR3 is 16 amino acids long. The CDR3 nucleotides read TGTGCCAGCAGCCCTACTGGGACAACATGGGACTACGAGCAGTACTTC. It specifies CASSPTGTTWDYEQYF.

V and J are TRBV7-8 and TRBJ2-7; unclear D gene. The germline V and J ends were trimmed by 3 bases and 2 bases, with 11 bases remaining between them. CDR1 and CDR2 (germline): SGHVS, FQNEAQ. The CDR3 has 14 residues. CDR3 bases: TGTGCCAGCAGCTTTCGACTTCCCGCCTACGAGCAGTACTTC. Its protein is CASSFRLPAYEQYF.

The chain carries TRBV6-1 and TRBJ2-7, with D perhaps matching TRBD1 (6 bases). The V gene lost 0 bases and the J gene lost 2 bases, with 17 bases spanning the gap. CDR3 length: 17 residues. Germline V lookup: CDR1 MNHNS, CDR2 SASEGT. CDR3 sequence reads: CASSEAFPGQRAYEQYF. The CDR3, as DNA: TGTGCCAGCAGTGAAGCTTTTCCGGGACAAAGAGCCTACGAGCAGTACTTC.

The CDR3 DNA reads TGTGCCAGCAGCTTTGTAGGCCAGGGGTGGGAGCAGTACTTC. This translates into CASSFVGQGWEQYF. The rearrangement uses TRBV11-2 and TRBJ2-7, with D perhaps matching TRBD1 (6 bases). Per germline, CDR1 SGHAT and CDR2 FQNNGV. Deletions cut 3 bases from V and 7 bases from J, with 16 bases between. The CDR3 extends over 14 amino acids.

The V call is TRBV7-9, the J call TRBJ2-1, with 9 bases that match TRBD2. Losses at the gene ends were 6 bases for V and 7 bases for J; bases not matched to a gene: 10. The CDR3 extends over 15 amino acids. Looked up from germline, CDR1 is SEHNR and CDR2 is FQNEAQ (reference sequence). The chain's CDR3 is CASSSSRSGGNEQFF. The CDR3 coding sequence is TGTGCCAGCAGTTCCTCGCGTAGCGGGGGTAATGAGCAGTTCTTC.

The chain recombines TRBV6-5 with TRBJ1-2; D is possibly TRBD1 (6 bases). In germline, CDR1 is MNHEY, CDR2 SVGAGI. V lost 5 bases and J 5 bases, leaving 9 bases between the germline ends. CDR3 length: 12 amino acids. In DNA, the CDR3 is TGTGCCAGCAGTACCACAGGGTATGGCTACACCTTC. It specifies CASSTTGYGYTF.

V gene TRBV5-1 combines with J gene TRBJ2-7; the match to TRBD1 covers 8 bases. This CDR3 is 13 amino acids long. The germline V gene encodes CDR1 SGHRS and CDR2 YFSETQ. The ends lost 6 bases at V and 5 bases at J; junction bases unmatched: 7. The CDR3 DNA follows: TGCGCCAGCACCTCAGGGGGCGCAGACGAGCAGTACTTC. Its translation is CASTSGGADEQYF.